The clone carrying this T cell receptor (beta chain) has only a few counts. This specimen comes from a study of blood T cells in healthy people across ages. Study information: Template switching retrieved approximately one barcoded beta molecule for each two T cells.

V was cut by 3 bases and J by 3 bases, with 7 bases left in between. The length of the CDR3 is 13 residues. Germline V gives CDR1 MNHEY, CDR2 SMNVEV (reference sequence). A second roughly 7 to 11 cycle PCR used barcoded and J-beta primers. Every sample returned 2.5 million or more CDR3-containing paired-end reads. In TCRdb, the 5' RACE reads were re-called with MiXCR into one record per CDR3 protein. The sample shows around 900,000 distinct CDR3 sequences, roughly half of them seen only once. Per-sample PBMC isolation yielded at least 6 million cells. The chain has TRBV27 and TRBJ2-3; D not resolved. Sample: blood. The clonotype was recovered from a woman aged 60 to 75 in good health. CDR3 DNA sequence: TGTGCCAGCAGTTTTACCCGAACAGATACGCAGTATTTT. Amino acids: CASSFTRTDTQYF.